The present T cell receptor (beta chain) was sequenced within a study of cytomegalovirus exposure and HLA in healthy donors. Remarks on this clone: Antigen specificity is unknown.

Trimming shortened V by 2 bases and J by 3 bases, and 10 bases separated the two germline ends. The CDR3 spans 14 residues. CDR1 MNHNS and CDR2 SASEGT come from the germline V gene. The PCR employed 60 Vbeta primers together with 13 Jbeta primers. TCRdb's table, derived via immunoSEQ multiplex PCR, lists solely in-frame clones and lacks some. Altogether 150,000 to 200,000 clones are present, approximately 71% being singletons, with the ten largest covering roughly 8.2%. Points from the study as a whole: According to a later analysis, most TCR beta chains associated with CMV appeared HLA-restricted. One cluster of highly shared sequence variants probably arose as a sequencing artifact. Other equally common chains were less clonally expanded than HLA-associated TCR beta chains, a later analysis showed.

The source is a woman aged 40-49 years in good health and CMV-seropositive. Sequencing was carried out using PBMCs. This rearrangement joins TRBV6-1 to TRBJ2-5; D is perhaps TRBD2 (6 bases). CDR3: CASSEYTGEETQYF. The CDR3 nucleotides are TGTGCCAGCAGTGAATATACGGGAGAAGAGACCCAGTACTTC.